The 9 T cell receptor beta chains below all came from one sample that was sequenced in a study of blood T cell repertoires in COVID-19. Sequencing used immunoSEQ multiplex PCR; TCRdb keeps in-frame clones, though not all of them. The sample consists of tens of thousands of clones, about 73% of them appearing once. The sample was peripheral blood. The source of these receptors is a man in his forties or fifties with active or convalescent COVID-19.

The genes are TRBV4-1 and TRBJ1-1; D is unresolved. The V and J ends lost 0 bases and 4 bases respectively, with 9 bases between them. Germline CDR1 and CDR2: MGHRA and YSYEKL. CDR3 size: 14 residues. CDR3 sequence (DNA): TGCGCCAGCAGCCAAGATGGGGAGGGCACTGAAGCTTTCTTT. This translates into CASSQDGEGTEAFF.

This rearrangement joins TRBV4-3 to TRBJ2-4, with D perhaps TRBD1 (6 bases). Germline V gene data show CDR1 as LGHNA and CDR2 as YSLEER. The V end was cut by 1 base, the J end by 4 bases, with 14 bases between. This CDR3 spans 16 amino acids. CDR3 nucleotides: TGCGCCAGCAGCCAAGGGTACGGGACACCGAAAAACATTCAGTACTTC. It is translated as CASSQGYGTPKNIQYF.

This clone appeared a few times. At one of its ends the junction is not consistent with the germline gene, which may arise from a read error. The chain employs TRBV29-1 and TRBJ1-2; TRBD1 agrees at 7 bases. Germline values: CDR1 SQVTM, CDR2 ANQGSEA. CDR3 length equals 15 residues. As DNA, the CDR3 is TGCAGCGTCGAAGGGGGGACAGCCTTGTACTATGGCTACACCTTC. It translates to CSVEGGTALYYGYTF.

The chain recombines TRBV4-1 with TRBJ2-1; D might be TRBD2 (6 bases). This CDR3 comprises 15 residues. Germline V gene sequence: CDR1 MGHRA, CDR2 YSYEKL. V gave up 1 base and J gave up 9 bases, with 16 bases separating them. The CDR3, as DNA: TGCGCCAGCAGCCAAGGGGGCGGGGCCGGGGTTGAGCAGTTCTTC. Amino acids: CASSQGGGAGVEQFF.

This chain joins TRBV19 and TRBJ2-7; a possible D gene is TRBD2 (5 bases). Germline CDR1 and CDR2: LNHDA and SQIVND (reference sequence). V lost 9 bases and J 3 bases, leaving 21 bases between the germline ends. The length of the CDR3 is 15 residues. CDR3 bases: TGTGCCAGCCAAGTGAGTACGCCTGGACTCTACGAGCAGTACTTC. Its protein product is CASQVSTPGLYEQYF.

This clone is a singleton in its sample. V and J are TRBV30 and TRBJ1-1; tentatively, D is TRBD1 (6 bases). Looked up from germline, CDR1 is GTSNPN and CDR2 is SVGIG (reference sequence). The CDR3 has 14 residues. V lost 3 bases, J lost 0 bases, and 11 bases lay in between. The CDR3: CAWSRTDLNTEAFF. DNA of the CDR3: TGTGCCTGGAGCAGGACAGACTTGAACACTGAAGCTTTCTTT.

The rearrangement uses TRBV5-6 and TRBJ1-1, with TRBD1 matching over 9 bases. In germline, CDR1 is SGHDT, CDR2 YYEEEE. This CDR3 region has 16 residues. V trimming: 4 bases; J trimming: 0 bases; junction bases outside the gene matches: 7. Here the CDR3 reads CASSRRTGVVNTEAFF. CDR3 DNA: TGTGCCAGCAGCAGACGGACAGGGGTGGTGAACACTGAAGCTTTCTTT.

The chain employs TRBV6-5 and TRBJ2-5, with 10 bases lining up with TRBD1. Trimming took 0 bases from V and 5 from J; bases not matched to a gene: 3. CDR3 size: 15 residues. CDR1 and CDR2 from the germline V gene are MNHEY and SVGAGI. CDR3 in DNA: TGTGCCAGCAGTTACTCGACAGGGGGCGTTGAGACCCAGTACTTC. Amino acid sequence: CASSYSTGGVETQYF.

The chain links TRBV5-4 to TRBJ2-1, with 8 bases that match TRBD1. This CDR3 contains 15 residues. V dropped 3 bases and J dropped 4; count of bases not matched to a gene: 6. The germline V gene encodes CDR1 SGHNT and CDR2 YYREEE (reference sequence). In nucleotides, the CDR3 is TGTGCCAGCAGCTCCGGAGACAGGGGTTACAATGAGCAGTTCTTC. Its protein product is CASSSGDRGYNEQFF.